This T cell receptor (beta chain) is drawn from a study of post-analysis software for immune sequencing data. Regarding the study as a whole: Relative to controls, patients had a few TRBV segments at higher frequency, with TRBV5-6, TRBV5-1 and TRBV20-1 among these.

Trimming at V came to 4 bases and at J to 5 bases, leaving 4 bases not matched to a gene. Germline V gene sequence: CDR1 LGHNA, CDR2 YNFKEQ. The CDR3 is 14 residues long. Unique molecular identifiers tagged the TCR beta cDNA libraries. One entry per CDR3 protein, called by TCRdb with MiXCR from the PCR reads. The table lists over 300,000 distinct CDR3 sequences, approximately 33% of them singletons. A note on this clonotype: Its antigen is unknown.

Sample: blood. V and J are TRBV4-2 and TRBJ2-5; TRBD2 matches at 10 bases. The receptor's source is a girl between 10 and 17 years old with multiple sclerosis. The CDR3 coding sequence is TGTGCCAGCAGCCCCGGGACTAGCGATGAGACCCAGTACTTC. This gives the protein CASSPGTSDETQYF.